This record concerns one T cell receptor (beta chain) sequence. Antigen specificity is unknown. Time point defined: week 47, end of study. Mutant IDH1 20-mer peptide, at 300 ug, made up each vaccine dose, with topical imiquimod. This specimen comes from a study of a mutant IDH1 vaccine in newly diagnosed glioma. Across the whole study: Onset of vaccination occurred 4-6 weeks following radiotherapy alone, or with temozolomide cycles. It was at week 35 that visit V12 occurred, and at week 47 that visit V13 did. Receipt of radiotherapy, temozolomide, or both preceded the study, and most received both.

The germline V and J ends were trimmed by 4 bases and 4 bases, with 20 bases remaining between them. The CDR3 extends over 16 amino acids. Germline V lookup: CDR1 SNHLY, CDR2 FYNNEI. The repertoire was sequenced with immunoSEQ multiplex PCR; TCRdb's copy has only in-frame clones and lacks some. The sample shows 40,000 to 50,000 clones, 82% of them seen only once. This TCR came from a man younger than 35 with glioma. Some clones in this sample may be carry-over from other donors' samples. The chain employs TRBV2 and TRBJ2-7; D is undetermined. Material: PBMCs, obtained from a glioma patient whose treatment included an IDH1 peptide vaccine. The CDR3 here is CASSVFKDPQYYEQYF. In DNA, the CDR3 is TGTGCCAGCAGTGTCTTCAAGGACCCACAGTATTACGAGCAGTACTTC.